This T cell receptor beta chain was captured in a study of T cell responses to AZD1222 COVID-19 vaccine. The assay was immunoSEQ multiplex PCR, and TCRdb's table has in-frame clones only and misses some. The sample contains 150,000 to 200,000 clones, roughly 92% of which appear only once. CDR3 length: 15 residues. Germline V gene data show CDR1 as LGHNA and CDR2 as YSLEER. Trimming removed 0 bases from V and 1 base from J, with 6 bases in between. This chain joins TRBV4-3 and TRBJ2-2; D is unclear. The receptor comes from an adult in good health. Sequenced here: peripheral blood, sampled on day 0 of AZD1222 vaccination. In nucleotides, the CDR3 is TGCGCCAGCAGCCAAGATTGGAGGAACACCGGGGAGCTGTTTTTT. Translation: CASSQDWRNTGELFF.